The clone carrying this T cell receptor beta chain was detected only a few times. The antigen is not known. CDR1 and CDR2 from the germline V gene are LGHNA and YNFKEQ. The CDR3 consists of 16 residues. The V gene end was trimmed by 0 bases and the J gene end by 5 bases; junction bases not matched to a gene: 4. Each CDR3 protein gets one entry after TCRdb re-called the 5' RACE reads with MiXCR. Altogether about 210,000 distinct CDR3 sequences are present, over 9.5% being singletons, with the ten largest covering around 3.3%. This entry belongs to a study of T-cell memory formation after mild COVID-19. Study-level background: The two donors had largely donor-specific TCR clusters. Findings of the study overall: The appearance of some responding clones in pre-infection memory suggested that cross-reactive memory joined. Clones that contracted from day 15 to 85 were balanced CD4/CD8, while later expanders leaned CD4+. Clones which contracted sat mainly in CM and EM if CD4+, and in EMRA if CD8+.

This receptor was taken from a man aged 18-30 years who had mild COVID-19 (a few samples of this study predate the infection). Cell type and time point are not known. The chain employs TRBV4-2 and TRBJ2-5; TRBD2 aligns across 12 bases. The sample consisted of PBMCs or a T cell subset sorted from them (not recorded which). CDR3 sequence (DNA): TGTGCCAGCAGCCAAGAGGTGACTAGCGGGGGTGAGACCCAGTACTTC. This gives the protein CASSQEVTSGGETQYF.